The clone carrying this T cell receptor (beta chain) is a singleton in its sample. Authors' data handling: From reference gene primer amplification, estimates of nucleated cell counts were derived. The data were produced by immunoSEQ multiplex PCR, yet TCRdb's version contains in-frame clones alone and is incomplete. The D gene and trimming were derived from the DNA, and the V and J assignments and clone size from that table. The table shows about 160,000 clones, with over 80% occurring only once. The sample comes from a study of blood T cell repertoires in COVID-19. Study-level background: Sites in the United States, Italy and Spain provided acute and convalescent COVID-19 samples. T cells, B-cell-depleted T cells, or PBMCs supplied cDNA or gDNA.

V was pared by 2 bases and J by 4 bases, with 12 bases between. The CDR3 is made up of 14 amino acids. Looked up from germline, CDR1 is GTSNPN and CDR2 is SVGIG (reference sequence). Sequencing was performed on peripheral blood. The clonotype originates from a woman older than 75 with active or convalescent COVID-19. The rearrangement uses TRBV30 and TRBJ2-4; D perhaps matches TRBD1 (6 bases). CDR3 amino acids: CAWSSRGQKNIQYF. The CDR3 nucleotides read TGTGCCTGGAGTAGTAGAGGACAGAAAAACATTCAGTACTTC. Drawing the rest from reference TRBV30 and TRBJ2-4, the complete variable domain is SQTIHQWPATLVQPVGSPLSLECTVEGTSNPNLYWYRQAAGRGLQLLFYSVGIGQISSEVPQNLSASRPQDRQFILSSKKLLLSDSGFYLCAWSSRGQKNIQYFGAGTRLSVL.